The present T cell receptor (beta chain) was sequenced within a study of beta chain features in type 1 diabetes. Study-wide results and limits: When Type 1 diabetes patients were examined, their TCRB CDR3s proved moderately but significantly shorter in all four CD4+ subsets. The similarity of naive, central memory and Treg TCRB repertoires appeared greater among patients than among healthy donors.

cDNA synthesis used the whole RNA isolate, giving expressed TCRB sequences. Sequencing of naive, central memory and regulatory T cell samples gave an average of approximately 3.3 million reads. Produced via immunoSEQ multiplex PCR; TCRdb's table is partial and in-frame only. The table has 300,000 or so clones, approximately 13% seen once; the top ten hold roughly 0.015%. Germline CDR1 and CDR2: SSHAT and FNYEAQ (reference sequence). V trimming: 3 bases; J trimming: 5 bases; junction bases outside the gene matches: 11. The CDR3 extends over 19 amino acids. Every donor had blood drawn once into heparin, 100 to 150 mL on average. CD45RO/CCR7/CD25/CD127/CD95/CD27 separated CD4+ naive, central memory, regulatory and stem cell-like memory cells by sorting. Note on this clone: As yet, its antigen is unknown.

V and J are TRBV7-7 and TRBJ2-2, with TRBD2 matching over 14 bases. The sequencing input was naive CD4+ T cells from blood. The TCR originated in a woman under 30 with type 1 diabetes. CDR3 nucleotide sequence: TGTGCCAGCAGCTTTACCCCGGGACTAGCGGGAGTCAGGACCGGGGAGCTGTTTTTT. Protein: CASSFTPGLAGVRTGELFF.